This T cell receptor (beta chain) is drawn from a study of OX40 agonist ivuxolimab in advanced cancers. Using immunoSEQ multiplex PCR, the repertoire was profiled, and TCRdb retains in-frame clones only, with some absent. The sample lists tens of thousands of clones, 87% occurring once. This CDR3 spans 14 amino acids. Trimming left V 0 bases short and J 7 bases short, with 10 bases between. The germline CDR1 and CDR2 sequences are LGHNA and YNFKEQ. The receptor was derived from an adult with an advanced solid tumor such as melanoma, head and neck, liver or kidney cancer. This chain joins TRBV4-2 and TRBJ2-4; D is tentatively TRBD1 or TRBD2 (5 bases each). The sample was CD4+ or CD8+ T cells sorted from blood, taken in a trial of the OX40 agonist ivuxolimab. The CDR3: CASSQDRDANIQYF. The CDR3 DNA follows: TGTGCCAGCAGCCAAGATAGGGACGCGAACATTCAGTACTTC.